The clone carrying this T cell receptor (beta chain) appeared a few times. The antigen remains unidentified. TCRdb re-derived calls from the 5' RACE reads in MiXCR, one entry per CDR3 protein. Of 500,000 to 600,000 distinct CDR3 sequences listed, 22% are singletons. This sample stems from a study of identical twins. The study's findings and limits: For zero-insertion analyses, partial confounding could come from invariant MAIT and iNKT cells.

This CDR3 is built from 19 residues. The V segment lost 0 bases and the J segment 6 bases; nucleotides outside the gene matches: 12. Germline V lookup: CDR1 SGHNT, CDR2 YYREEE (reference sequence). In addition, the sample was reused for a study of T cells expressing NK-cell markers. From that study: It is unclear if expanded NKG2C-expressing clones target HCMV antigens.

The TCR originated in a woman aged 18-30 years in good health. The material sequenced was CD4+ T cells sorted from blood. The genes are TRBV5-4 and TRBJ2-1, with TRBD2 identical over 13 bases. This CDR3 is CASSLGPAHTSGRVNEQFF. CDR3 sequence (DNA): TGTGCCAGCAGCTTGGGCCCAGCCCACACTAGCGGGAGGGTCAATGAGCAGTTCTTC.